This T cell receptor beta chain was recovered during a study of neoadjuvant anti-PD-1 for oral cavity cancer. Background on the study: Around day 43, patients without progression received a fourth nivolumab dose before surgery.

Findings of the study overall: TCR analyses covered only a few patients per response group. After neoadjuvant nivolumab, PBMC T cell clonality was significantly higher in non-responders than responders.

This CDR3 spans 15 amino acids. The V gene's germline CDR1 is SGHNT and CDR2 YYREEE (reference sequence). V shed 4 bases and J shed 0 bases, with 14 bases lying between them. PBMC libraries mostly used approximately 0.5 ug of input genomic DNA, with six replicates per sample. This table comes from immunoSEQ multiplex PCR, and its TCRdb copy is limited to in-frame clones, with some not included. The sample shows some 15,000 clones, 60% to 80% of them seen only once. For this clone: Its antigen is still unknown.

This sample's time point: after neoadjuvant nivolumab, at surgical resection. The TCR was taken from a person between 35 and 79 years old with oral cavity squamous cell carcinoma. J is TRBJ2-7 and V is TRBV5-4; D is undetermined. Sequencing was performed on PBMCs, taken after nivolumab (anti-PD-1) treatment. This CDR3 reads CASSTRTDSSYEQYF. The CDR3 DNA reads TGTGCCAGCAGCACCAGGACGGATTCCTCCTACGAGCAGTACTTC.